This entry is about one TCR beta chain. Its cognate antigen is unknown. Different DNA sequences within this sample yield the same CDR3. Under the authors' procedure: Without quality scores, immunoSEQ junctional reads could not be filtered like full-length reads. Sequencing was performed with immunoSEQ multiplex PCR; in TCRdb, only in-frame clones are kept and a portion is missing. Clone size and the V and J calls come from that table; the DNA yielded D and trimming. Among approximately 1,500,000 clones, 95% to 99% were seen once, and the ten largest hold 0.4% to 0.55%. V lost 3 bases to trimming and J lost 1 base, with 13 bases between them. Germline CDR1 is KGHSH and CDR2 is LQKENI. The CDR3 runs 16 residues. This sample was included in a study of shared clonotypes between healthy human individuals. Study-wide results and caveats: Approximately 4.5% was the fraction of naive CD4 clonotypes found shared across four donors.

The sequence came from a man younger than 40 in good health. The sample taken for sequencing was naive CD4+ T cells sorted from blood. Subset of the sample: CD45RA+ positively selected. The chain combines TRBV18 with TRBJ2-1; D possibly matches TRBD1 or TRBD2 (7 bases each). CDR3 nucleotide sequence: TGTGCCAGCTCACCCAGGGGGGGAAGTTCCTACAATGAGCAGTTCTTC. Translation: CASSPRGGSSYNEQFF. Complete variable domain (other parts from reference TRBV18 and TRBJ2-1): NAGVMQNPRHLVRRRGQEARLRCSPMKGHSHVYWYRQLPEEGLKFMVYLQKENIIDESGMPKERFSAEFPKEGPSILRIQQVVRGDSAAYFCASSPRGGSSYNEQFFGPGTRLTVL.